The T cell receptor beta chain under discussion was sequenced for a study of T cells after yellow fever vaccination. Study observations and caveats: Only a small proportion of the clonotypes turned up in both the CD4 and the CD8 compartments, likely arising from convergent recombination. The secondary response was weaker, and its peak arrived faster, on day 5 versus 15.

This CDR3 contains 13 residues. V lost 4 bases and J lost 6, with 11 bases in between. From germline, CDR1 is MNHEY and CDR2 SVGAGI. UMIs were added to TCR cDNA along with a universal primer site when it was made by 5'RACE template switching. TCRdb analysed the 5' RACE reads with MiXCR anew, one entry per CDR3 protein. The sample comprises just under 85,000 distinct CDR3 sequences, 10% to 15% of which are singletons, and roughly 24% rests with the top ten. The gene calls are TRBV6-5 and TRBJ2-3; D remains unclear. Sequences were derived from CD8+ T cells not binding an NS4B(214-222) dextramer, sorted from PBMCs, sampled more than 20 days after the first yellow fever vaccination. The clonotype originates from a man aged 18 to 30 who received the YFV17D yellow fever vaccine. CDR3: CASSFPPLDTQYF. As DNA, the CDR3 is TGTGCCAGCAGTTTTCCCCCTTTGGATACGCAGTATTTT.